This TCR beta chain was profiled in a study of cytomegalovirus exposure and HLA in healthy donors. Study-wide points: The listing of 150 to 200 TCR beta chains classed them as cytomegalovirus-associated. It was confirmed in vitro that three of the CMV-associated chains were specific for CMV antigens. It was likely that a cluster of highly shared sequence variants was a sequencing artifact.

As for this clone: Its antigen is unidentified.

Amplification used 60 Vbeta primers and 13 Jbeta primers. Only in-frame clones appear in the TCRdb table, and some are missing; sequencing was by immunoSEQ multiplex PCR. The top ten hold approximately 6.5% of the sample, which has about 200,000 clones, more than 75% seen once. Sequencing was performed on PBMCs. This receptor was identified in a woman aged 45-65 years in good health and CMV-seropositive.

The CDR3 DNA reads TGCGCCAGCAGCTCGGGGGGCGGGAGGATCACCTACGAGCAGTACTTC. Its protein product is CASSSGGGRITYEQYF. The chain has TRBV5-1 and TRBJ2-5; 8 nucleotides align to TRBD2. The J call may be incorrect, as the DNA end agrees better with TRBJ2-7. Germline V gives CDR1 SGHRS, CDR2 YFSETQ. The CDR3 has 16 amino acids.